A selection of T cell receptor beta chains follows, all from one sample in a study of T cell repertoires in cytomegalovirus infection. MiXCR was run by TCRdb on the reads, yielding one entry per CDR3 protein. The repertoire includes around 300,000 distinct CDR3 sequences, about 25% of them detected once, and approximately 14% sits in the top ten. Sequenced material: PBMCs. Every receptor here comes from a human donor in good health (CMV status not recorded). Some clones in this sample may be carry-over from other donors' samples. The CDR3 runs from the conserved cysteine through the conserved F or W. D genes are given only for firm matches. Only part of the rows carry a size: once, few, many, or a class if the clone is expanded.

size: -
J: TRBJ1-1
V: TRBV28
D: -
CDR3: CASSEQRGWDTEAFF
DNA: TGTGCCAGCAGTGAGCAAAGGGGTTGGGACACTGAAGCTTTCTTT

size: few
J: TRBJ2-7
V: TRBV19
D: -
CDR3: CASSRDRTSYEQYF
DNA: TGTGCCAGTAGCCGGGACCGAACCTCCTACGAGCAGTACTTC

size: few
J: TRBJ2-3
V: TRBV20-1
D: -
CDR3: CSAPVRDLGTDTQYF
DNA: TGCAGTGCTCCCGTCCGGGACCTCGGCACAGATACGCAGTATTTT

size: -
J: TRBJ2-1
V: TRBV10-3
D: -
CDR3: CAISEQNEQFF
DNA: TGTGCCATCAGTGAGCAAAATGAGCAGTTCTTC

size: many
J: TRBJ2-5
V: TRBV7-2
D: TRBD2
CDR3: CASSSGTSGKTQYF
DNA: TGTGCCAGCAGCTCAGGGACTAGCGGAAAGACCCAGTACTTC

size: few
J: TRBJ2-1
V: TRBV27
D: TRBD2
CDR3: CASSPRLAGADYNEQFF
DNA: TGTGCCAGCAGCCCAAGACTAGCGGGGGCGGATTACAATGAGCAGTTCTTC

size: many
J: TRBJ2-1
V: TRBV7-6
D: TRBD2
CDR3: CASSHSRGTSGRMNNEQFF
DNA: TGTGCCAGCAGCCACTCCAGGGGGACTAGCGGTCGAATGAACAATGAGCAGTTCTTC

size: -
J: TRBJ2-1
V: TRBV28
D: TRBD2
CDR3: CASSLHSGGAYNEQFF
DNA: TGTGCCAGCAGTTTACATAGCGGGGGGGCCTACAATGAGCAGTTCTTC

size: many
J: TRBJ2-1
V: TRBV7-2
D: TRBD2
CDR3: CASSLAGLAGTSRPSSYNEQFF
DNA: TGTGCCAGCAGCTTAGCTGGCCTAGCGGGGACTTCCCGGCCTTCCTCCTACAATGAGCAGTTCTTC

size: -
J: TRBJ2-5
V: TRBV6-1
D: TRBD2
CDR3: CASNRLAEETQYF
DNA: TGTGCCAGCAATCGACTAGCGGAAGAGACCCAGTACTTC

size: few
J: TRBJ2-1
V: TRBV18
D: -
CDR3: CASSPKADNEQFF
DNA: TGTGCCAGCTCACCTAAGGCCGACAATGAGCAGTTCTTC

size: -
J: TRBJ2-3
V: TRBV20-1
D: -
CDR3: CSASSVVGRRSNTQYF
DNA: TGCAGTGCTAGCTCAGTTGTCGGCCGTCGCAGCAATACGCAGTATTTT

size: many
J: TRBJ1-5
V: TRBV4-1
D: TRBD1
CDR3: CASSPMDRGSNQPQHF
DNA: TGCGCCAGCAGCCCCATGGACAGGGGAAGCAATCAGCCCCAGCATTTT

size: -
J: TRBJ1-4
V: TRBV20-1
D: -
CDR3: CSAKWPNNEKLFF
DNA: TGCAGTGCTAAATGGCCAAACAATGAAAAACTGTTTTTT

size: few
J: TRBJ2-5
V: TRBV7-2
D: TRBD1
CDR3: CASSRTGLETQYF
DNA: TGTGCCAGCAGCCGGACAGGGCTAGAGACCCAGTACTTC

size: medium-sized
J: TRBJ2-7
V: TRBV6-1
D: -
CDR3: CASSEAAGSSYEQYF
DNA: TGTGCCAGCAGTGAAGCGGCAGGGAGCTCCTACGAGCAGTACTTC

size: few
J: TRBJ2-7
V: TRBV10-3
D: -
CDR3: CAISTSTSTYEQYF
DNA: TGTGCCATCAGTACCTCGACTAGTACCTACGAGCAGTACTTC

size: -
J: TRBJ1-5
V: TRBV20-1
D: -
CDR3: CSARDPDQPQHF
DNA: TGCAGTGCTAGAGATCCGGATCAGCCCCAGCATTTT

size: few
J: TRBJ2-2
V: TRBV5-1
D: TRBD1
CDR3: CASSRIAGGDTGELFF
DNA: TGCGCCAGCAGCAGAATTGCAGGGGGCGACACCGGGGAGCTGTTTTTT

size: few
J: TRBJ1-6
V: TRBV12-3/TRBV12-4
D: -
CDR3: CASSFQDHNSPLHF
DNA: TGTGCCAGCAGTTTTCAAGACCATAATTCACCCCTCCACTTT

size: -
J: TRBJ2-1
V: TRBV5-1
D: -
CDR3: CASSLVVGTHNEQFF
DNA: TGCGCCAGCAGCTTGGTCGTGGGGACGCACAATGAGCAGTTCTTC

size: -
J: TRBJ1-5
V: TRBV12-3/TRBV12-4
D: -
CDR3: CASSLARMSQPQPQHF
DNA: TGTGCCAGCAGTTTAGCGCGGATGTCCCAGCCTCAGCCCCAGCATTTT

size: few
J: TRBJ1-2
V: TRBV28
D: -
CDR3: CASSLSENYGYTF
DNA: TGTGCCAGCAGTTTATCAGAAAACTATGGCTACACCTTC

size: few
J: TRBJ2-5
V: TRBV19
D: -
CDR3: CASRSLGQNETQYF
DNA: TGTGCCAGTAGAAGTTTGGGGCAAAATGAGACCCAGTACTTC

size: many
J: TRBJ1-6
V: TRBV7-8
D: -
CDR3: CASSLSPAGDNSPLHF
DNA: TGTGCCAGCAGCTTATCCCCTGCAGGGGATAATTCACCCCTCCACTTT

size: -
J: TRBJ1-5
V: TRBV2
D: TRBD1
CDR3: CASSIIRTGSNQPQHF
DNA: TGTGCCAGCAGTATTATAAGGACAGGGAGCAATCAGCCCCAGCATTTT

size: -
J: TRBJ1-1
V: TRBV6-5
D: -
CDR3: CANSYSGGATEAFF
DNA: TGTGCCAACAGTTACTCTGGGGGCGCGACTGAAGCTTTCTTT

size: few
J: TRBJ2-7
V: TRBV10-3
D: TRBD2
CDR3: CAISGTSGSIAHEQYF
DNA: TGTGCCATCAGTGGGACTAGCGGGAGCATAGCACACGAGCAGTACTTC

size: few
J: TRBJ2-7
V: TRBV6-2/TRBV6-3
D: -
CDR3: CASSPDDYEQYF
DNA: TGTGCCAGCAGTCCGGACGACTACGAGCAGTACTTC

size: few
J: TRBJ2-1
V: TRBV29-1
D: TRBD2
CDR3: CSVAASGLIYNEQFF
DNA: TGCAGCGTTGCGGCTAGCGGACTAATCTACAATGAGCAGTTCTTC

size: many
J: TRBJ2-5
V: TRBV5-5
D: -
CDR3: CASSLPGVMGQETQYF
DNA: TGTGCCAGCAGCTTGCCTGGGGTTATGGGGCAAGAGACCCAGTACTTC

size: -
J: TRBJ2-4
V: TRBV6-2/TRBV6-3
D: TRBD1
CDR3: CASSSGQTTKNIQYF
DNA: TGTGCCAGCAGTTCGGGACAGACCACCAAAAACATTCAGTACTTC

size: few
J: TRBJ2-7
V: TRBV6-5
D: TRBD1
CDR3: CASSFPGTASYEQYF
DNA: TGTGCCAGCAGTTTCCCCGGGACAGCCTCCTACGAGCAGTACTTC

size: -
J: TRBJ1-2
V: TRBV28
D: -
CDR3: CASSLSWGNYGYTF
DNA: TGTGCCAGCAGTTTATCCTGGGGGAACTATGGCTACACCTTC

size: -
J: TRBJ2-5
V: TRBV6-1
D: TRBD2
CDR3: CASSVEAGGPETQYF
DNA: TGTGCCAGCAGTGTCGAAGCGGGGGGGCCCGAGACCCAGTACTTC

size: many
J: TRBJ2-7
V: TRBV5-4
D: -
CDR3: CASSLVSDDEQYF
DNA: TGTGCCAGCAGCTTGGTCAGCGACGACGAGCAGTACTTC

size: few
J: TRBJ1-6
V: TRBV25-1
D: -
CDR3: CASSEWQGGNSPLHF
DNA: TGTGCCAGCAGTGAATGGCAGGGTGGTAATTCACCCCTCCACTTT

size: few
J: TRBJ2-3
V: TRBV20-1
D: -
CDR3: CSVPGGGRDTQYF
DNA: TGCAGTGTCCCAGGGGGCGGGAGAGATACGCAGTATTTT

size: many
J: TRBJ2-2
V: TRBV7-2
D: -
CDR3: CASSPYKTGELFF
DNA: TGTGCCAGCAGCCCGTATAAAACCGGGGAGCTGTTTTTT

size: -
J: TRBJ2-7
V: TRBV3-1
D: -
CDR3: CASSIVPSNTYEQYF
DNA: TGTGCCAGCAGCATCGTACCTTCCAATACCTACGAGCAGTACTTC

size: few
J: TRBJ2-7
V: TRBV6-1
D: TRBD2
CDR3: CASSDRGGTSGTTYEQYF
DNA: TGTGCCAGCAGTGACAGGGGGGGGACTAGCGGGACCACCTACGAGCAGTACTTC

size: many
J: TRBJ2-5
V: TRBV7-2
D: -
CDR3: CASSSSRVETQYF
DNA: TGTGCCAGCAGCTCCTCGCGGGTGGAGACCCAGTACTTC

size: -
J: TRBJ1-2
V: TRBV7-9
D: -
CDR3: CASSLEGRLGGYTF
DNA: TGTGCCAGCAGCTTAGAGGGCAGACTAGGCGGCTACACCTTC

size: many
J: TRBJ2-1
V: TRBV6-2/TRBV6-3
D: -
CDR3: CASSKNTNNEQFF
DNA: TGTGCCAGCAGTAAAAACACGAACAATGAGCAGTTCTTC

size: -
J: TRBJ1-2
V: TRBV4-1
D: -
CDR3: CASSQEGGPGDLDYGYTF
DNA: TGCGCCAGCAGCCAAGAAGGCGGGCCAGGGGACTTGGACTATGGCTACACCTTC

size: many
J: TRBJ2-1
V: TRBV7-2
D: -
CDR3: CASSLGPIAYNEQFF
DNA: TGTGCCAGCAGCTTAGGCCCAATAGCCTACAATGAGCAGTTCTTC

size: many
J: TRBJ2-2
V: TRBV7-2
D: TRBD2
CDR3: CASSPRVAGDTGELFF
DNA: TGTGCCAGCAGCCCGCGGGTAGCGGGAGACACCGGGGAGCTGTTTTTT

size: -
J: TRBJ2-1
V: TRBV25-1
D: TRBD1
CDR3: CATATGAFIQFF
DNA: TGTGCCACCGCGACAGGGGCATTTATCCAGTTCTTC

size: many
J: TRBJ1-1
V: TRBV7-8
D: TRBD1
CDR3: CASSPTLRITGARNTEAFF
DNA: TGTGCCAGCAGCCCAACTTTGAGGATCACAGGGGCCCGGAACACTGAAGCTTTCTTT

size: few
J: TRBJ2-1
V: TRBV28
D: -
CDR3: CASSSPREGSSYNEQFF
DNA: TGTGCCAGCAGTTCCCCCCGGGAAGGTTCCTCCTACAATGAGCAGTTCTTC

size: -
J: TRBJ2-7
V: TRBV28
D: TRBD1
CDR3: CASKPSPGQGDYEQYF
DNA: TGTGCCAGCAAACCAAGCCCGGGACAGGGAGACTACGAGCAGTACTTC

size: -
J: TRBJ2-1
V: TRBV5-1
D: -
CDR3: CASSLIPGVSNEQFF
DNA: TGCGCCAGCAGCTTGATCCCGGGGGTTTCCAATGAGCAGTTCTTC

size: many
J: TRBJ1-2
V: TRBV7-2
D: -
CDR3: CASSRTGKFSYGYTF
DNA: TGTGCCAGCAGCCGTACCGGGAAATTTAGCTATGGCTACACCTTC